This T cell receptor beta chain was found in a study of cytomegalovirus exposure and HLA in healthy donors. The ends lost 3 bases at V and 7 bases at J; junction bases unmatched: 3. Germline loops: CDR1 KGHSH, CDR2 LQKENI. The CDR3 is 13 residues long. Study outcomes and limitations: As a later analysis showed, a missense DCLRE1C variant was linked to trimming of TCR beta V- and J-genes. Reported performance of the classifier showed diagnosis of cytomegalovirus status with high specificity and sensitivity. Most sequenced TCRs were rare (though some public TCRs occurred in many donors).

With 60 Vbeta and 13 Jbeta primers, the PCR was carried out. Here immunoSEQ multiplex PCR was the method, and the copy in TCRdb shows in-frame clones only, minus some. The sample data list 70,000 to 75,000 clones. As for this clone: Its antigen is unknown.

This clonotype was sampled from a female donor in good health and CMV-seropositive. Sequencing was performed on PBMCs. J is TRBJ1-1 and V is TRBV18; the match to TRBD1 covers 9 bases. CDR3 sequence: CASSPGQGIEAFF. DNA for the CDR3: TGTGCCAGCTCACCTGGACAGGGGATTGAAGCTTTCTTT.